This passage covers 8 T cell receptor beta chains from one sample sequenced in a study of Graves' ophthalmopathy and Graves' hyperthyroidism. TCR beta CDR3 regions were amplified from RNA transcripts. An initial RT-PCR round employing HTBI primers preceded a second-round multiplex PCR. TCRdb reprocessed the multiplex PCR reads with MiXCR, giving one entry per CDR3 protein. The table has hundreds of thousands of distinct CDR3 sequences, 20% to 25% seen once; the top ten hold more than 5.5%. The sample comprised peripheral blood. These receptors came from a young woman with stable Graves' hyperthyroidism. Some clones in this sample may be carry-over from other donors' samples.

This clonotype was seen repeatedly, ten times or more. The V gene is TRBV12-3 or TRBV12-4, the J gene TRBJ2-7, with 13 bases lining up with TRBD2. Losses at the gene ends were 10 bases for V and 5 bases for J; bases not matched to a gene: 11. The CDR3 is 15 residues long. Here the CDR3 reads CAIRTSGSGRNEQYF. The DNA of the CDR3 is TGTGCCATCCGGACTAGCGGGAGCGGTCGTAACGAGCAGTACTTC.

A few counts support this clonotype. The chain recombines TRBV9 with TRBJ2-5; D is undetermined. Germline-derived CDR1 and CDR2 are SGDLS and YYNGEE. Deletions cut 0 bases from V and 5 bases from J, with 8 bases between. The CDR3 runs to 13 residues. The CDR3, as DNA: TGTGCCAGCAGCGTAGGGCCCGGGGAGACCCAGTACTTC. This codes for CASSVGPGETQYF.

This clonotype was seen repeatedly, ten times or more. V usage is TRBV6-5 and J usage is TRBJ1-2; no reliable D call. V lost 2 bases, J lost 3 bases, and 7 bases lay in between. Germline V gene sequence: CDR1 MNHEY, CDR2 SVGAGI. There are 13 residues in the CDR3. CDR3 DNA: TGTGCCAGCAGTTACACGGGCTACTATGGCTACACCTTC. Translating gives CASSYTGYYGYTF.

A few counts support this clonotype. V is TRBV5-1 and J is TRBJ2-2; 14 positions agree with TRBD2. V lost 4 bases, J lost 0 bases, and 5 bases stayed unmatched. CDR1 and CDR2 (germline): SGHRS, YFSETQ. The CDR3 totals 18 residues. The CDR3 spells CASSPRTSGGPNTGELFF. The CDR3, as DNA: TGCGCCAGCAGCCCCCGGACTAGCGGGGGGCCGAACACCGGGGAGCTGTTTTTT.

Many counts were recorded for this clonotype. The chain employs TRBV6-5 and TRBJ1-5; D not resolved. CDR1 and CDR2 from the germline V gene are MNHEY and SVGAGI. Trimming removed 0 bases from V and 1 base from J, with 10 bases in between. The CDR3 runs 16 residues. The CDR3 sequence is CASSYSANWSNQPQHF. DNA for the CDR3: TGTGCCAGCAGTTACTCCGCCAATTGGAGCAATCAGCCCCAGCATTTT.

The rearrangement links TRBV29-1 to TRBJ1-1; no clear D. The germline V gene encodes CDR1 SQVTM and CDR2 ANQGSEA. Deletions cut 4 bases from V and 6 bases from J, with 9 bases between. CDR3 length equals 11 residues. The CDR3 nucleotides read TGCAGCGTTGGGGGTAGTGCTGAAGCTTTCTTT. Translation gives CSVGGSAEAFF.

This clonotype was found many times. The chain has TRBV6-1 and TRBJ2-2, with D perhaps matching TRBD1 (6 bases). The V gene's germline CDR1 is MNHNS and CDR2 SASEGT. CDR3 length equals 14 residues. Trimming left V 8 bases short and J 4 bases short, with 14 bases between. This CDR3 reads CASRRDTGTGELFF. For the CDR3, the DNA is TGTGCCAGCCGCCGGGACACGGGCACCGGGGAGCTGTTTTTT.

This clonotype was counted at least ten times. V gene TRBV11-2 combines with J gene TRBJ2-2, with D unclear. Germline loops: CDR1 SGHAT, CDR2 FQNNGV. The ends were cut back, 0 bases at V and 2 bases at J, with 13 bases in the middle. This CDR3 comprises 17 residues. The CDR3 DNA sequence: TGTGCCAGCAGCTTAGATCGGTTCCGCGGTAACACCGGGGAGCTGTTTTTT. The encoded protein is CASSLDRFRGNTGELFF. Variable domain in full (rest from reference TRBV11-2 and TRBJ2-2): EAGVAQSPRYKIIEKRQSVAFWCNPISGHATLYWYQQILGQGPKLLIQFQNNGVVDDSQLPKDRFSAERLKGVDSTLKIQPAKLEDSAVYLCASSLDRFRGNTGELFFGEGSRLTVL.